This TCR beta chain was found in a study of early T cells in non-severe SARS-CoV-2 infection. J lost 3 bases, V lost 4 bases, and 5 bases had no gene match. The CDR3 length is 13 residues. Per germline, CDR1 GTSNPN and CDR2 SVGIG (reference sequence). MiXCR, run by TCRdb on the 5' RACE reads, gives a single entry per CDR3 protein. Found here are more than 55,000 distinct CDR3 sequences, 5% to 6.5% of them singletons; the top ten hold 3% to 3.5%. This clonotype was seen many times. The clonotype comes from an adult who was a healthcare worker with PCR-confirmed SARS-CoV-2 infection or an uninfected control (not recorded which). The rearrangement uses TRBV30 and TRBJ1-1, with 7 nucleotides matching TRBD1. This specimen consisted of whole blood, obtained at baseline. The CDR3 DNA sequence: TGTGCCTGGATGGGACAGCCTGACACTGAAGCTTTCTTT. Translating it yields CAWMGQPDTEAFF.